This is a list of T cell receptor beta chains from one sample in a study of neurological immune-mediated disorders. TCRdb called the 5' RACE reads again in MiXCR, with one record for every CDR3 protein. The data hold approximately 89,000 distinct CDR3 sequences, with roughly 13% observed a single time. The specimen was PBMCs. These receptors all stem from a female donor with HTLV-1-associated myelopathy (HAM/TSP). The CDR3 runs from the conserved cysteine through the conserved F or W. Each record gives: D gene, clone size, J gene, V gene, CDR3 DNA, CDR3 protein. The D gene is left open where the match is weak. Expanded clones are given a class, and other clones once, few, many or no size at all.

d_gene: .; abundance: many; j_gene: TRBJ2-7; v_gene: TRBV5-6; CDR3nt: TGTGCCAGCACCTCCGGGAGCTCCTACGAGCAGTACTTC; CDR3aa: CASTSGSSYEQYF
d_gene: .; abundance: many; j_gene: TRBJ2-6; v_gene: TRBV4-1; CDR3nt: TGCGCCAGCAGCCGAAACATACCGGGGCCTCTTACCTCTGGGGCCAACGTCCTGACTTTC; CDR3aa: CASSRNIPGPLTSGANVLTF
d_gene: TRBD1; abundance: .; j_gene: TRBJ2-3; v_gene: TRBV5-1; CDR3nt: TGCGCCAGCAGCTTGGCAAGACAGGGGGGCACAGATACGCAGTATTTT; CDR3aa: CASSLARQGGTDTQYF
d_gene: TRBD1; abundance: many; j_gene: TRBJ1-3; v_gene: TRBV9; CDR3nt: TGTGCCAGCAGCGTAGCCGGACAGGACCTCTCTGGAAACACCATATATTTT; CDR3aa: CASSVAGQDLSGNTIYF
d_gene: .; abundance: many; j_gene: TRBJ1-2; v_gene: TRBV5-1; CDR3nt: TGCGCCAGCAGCTCTACCGGGACTGACTTTAACTATGGCTACACCTTC; CDR3aa: CASSSTGTDFNYGYTF
d_gene: TRBD1; abundance: .; j_gene: TRBJ2-7; v_gene: TRBV27; CDR3nt: TGTGCCAGCAGTAGCTTACCTGGGACAGGGATTCGCTACGAGCAGTACTTC; CDR3aa: CASSSLPGTGIRYEQYF
d_gene: .; abundance: few; j_gene: TRBJ2-7; v_gene: TRBV5-6; CDR3nt: TGTGCCAGCACCTGGAGGGGGACCCGTACGTCGGAGCAGTACTTC; CDR3aa: CASTWRGTRTSEQYF
d_gene: TRBD1; abundance: .; j_gene: TRBJ2-1; v_gene: TRBV10-3; CDR3nt: TGTGCCATCAGCGGGACAGGGGCCCCCAATGAGCAGTTCTTC; CDR3aa: CAISGTGAPNEQFF
d_gene: .; abundance: .; j_gene: TRBJ2-5; v_gene: TRBV6-1; CDR3nt: TGTGCCAGCAGTGGGGGACCGTACCAAGAGACCCAGTACTTC; CDR3aa: CASSGGPYQETQYF
d_gene: .; abundance: many; j_gene: TRBJ1-1; v_gene: TRBV5-1; CDR3nt: TGCGCCAGCAGCTTCCTGACAGGATCGAACACTGAAGCTTTCTTT; CDR3aa: CASSFLTGSNTEAFF
d_gene: .; abundance: many; j_gene: TRBJ1-1; v_gene: TRBV18; CDR3nt: TGTGCCAGCTCCCCGCCGGCCAGGGGACCTGAAGCTTTCTTT; CDR3aa: CASSPPARGPEAFF
d_gene: TRBD1; abundance: many; j_gene: TRBJ2-2; v_gene: TRBV5-1; CDR3nt: TGCGCCAGCAGCTTCGGAGACAGGGACACCGGGGAGCTGTTTTTT; CDR3aa: CASSFGDRDTGELFF
d_gene: .; abundance: many; j_gene: TRBJ1-2; v_gene: TRBV20-1; CDR3nt: TGCAGTGCCGTAGACGGTGGTAACTATGGCTACACCTTC; CDR3aa: CSAVDGGNYGYTF
d_gene: .; abundance: .; j_gene: TRBJ1-4; v_gene: TRBV28; CDR3nt: TGTGCCAGCAGTTCACAATCGCACAGTGAAAAACTGTATTTT; CDR3aa: CASSSQSHSEKLYF
d_gene: TRBD1; abundance: many; j_gene: TRBJ1-6; v_gene: TRBV9; CDR3nt: TGTGCCAGCAGCGTAGCCCCGGGACAGAATCAGTCACCCCTCCACTTT; CDR3aa: CASSVAPGQNQSPLHF
d_gene: TRBD2; abundance: many; j_gene: TRBJ2-3; v_gene: TRBV5-1; CDR3nt: TGCGCCAGCAGGAGTGCGGGGGTAAACACAGATACGCAGTATTTT; CDR3aa: CASRSAGVNTDTQYF
d_gene: .; abundance: .; j_gene: TRBJ2-7; v_gene: TRBV7-3; CDR3nt: TGTGCCAGCAGCTTAATTGGGGGTGCCGAGCAGTACTTC; CDR3aa: CASSLIGGAEQYF
d_gene: .; abundance: .; j_gene: TRBJ2-1; v_gene: TRBV7-2; CDR3nt: TGTGCCAGCAGCATAGCGGTGAGCTCCTACAATGAGCAGTTCTTC; CDR3aa: CASSIAVSSYNEQFF
d_gene: .; abundance: many; j_gene: TRBJ1-5; v_gene: TRBV20-1; CDR3nt: TGCAGTGCCAGGGACACGATAAGCAATCAGCCCCAGCATTTT; CDR3aa: CSARDTISNQPQHF
d_gene: .; abundance: .; j_gene: TRBJ1-6; v_gene: TRBV20-1; CDR3nt: TGCAGTGCTAGAGATCTAAGAGGGCGGGGGAATTCACCCCTCCACTTT; CDR3aa: CSARDLRGRGNSPLHF
d_gene: TRBD2; abundance: many; j_gene: TRBJ2-3; v_gene: TRBV20-1; CDR3nt: TGCAGTGCTAGAGAATATGCGGGGGGGAGTGATACGCAGTATTTT; CDR3aa: CSAREYAGGSDTQYF
d_gene: .; abundance: many; j_gene: TRBJ2-7; v_gene: TRBV3-1; CDR3nt: TGTGCCAGCAGCCAATCGGCGGGATACGTTGGGAACGAGCAGTACTTC; CDR3aa: CASSQSAGYVGNEQYF
d_gene: .; abundance: many; j_gene: TRBJ2-7; v_gene: TRBV2; CDR3nt: TGTGCCAGCAAGGTCGTTGGAGAGTTCGAGCAGTACTTC; CDR3aa: CASKVVGEFEQYF
d_gene: .; abundance: many; j_gene: TRBJ2-7; v_gene: TRBV11-1; CDR3nt: TGTGCCAGCAGCTTCCGCCCCGGAACATACTACGAGCAGTACTTC; CDR3aa: CASSFRPGTYYEQYF